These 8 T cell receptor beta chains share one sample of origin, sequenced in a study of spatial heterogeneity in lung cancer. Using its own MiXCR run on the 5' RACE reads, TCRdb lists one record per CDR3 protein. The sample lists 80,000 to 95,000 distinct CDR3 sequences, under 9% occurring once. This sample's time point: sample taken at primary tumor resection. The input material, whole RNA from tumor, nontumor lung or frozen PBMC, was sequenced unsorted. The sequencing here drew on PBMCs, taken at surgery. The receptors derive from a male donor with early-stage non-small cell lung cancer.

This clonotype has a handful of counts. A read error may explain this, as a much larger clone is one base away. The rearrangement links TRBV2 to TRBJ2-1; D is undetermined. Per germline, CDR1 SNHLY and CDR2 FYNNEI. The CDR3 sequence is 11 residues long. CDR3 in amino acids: CVSSDINEQFF. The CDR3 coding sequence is TGTGTCAGCAGTGACATCAATGAGCAGTTCTTC.

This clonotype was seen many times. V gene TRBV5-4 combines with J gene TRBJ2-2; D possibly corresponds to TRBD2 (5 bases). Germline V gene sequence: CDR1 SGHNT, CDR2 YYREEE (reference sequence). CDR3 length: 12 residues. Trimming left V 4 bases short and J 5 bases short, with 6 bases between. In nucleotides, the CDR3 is TGTGCCAGCAGCACGGGAACCGGGGAGCTGTTTTTT. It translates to CASSTGTGELFF.

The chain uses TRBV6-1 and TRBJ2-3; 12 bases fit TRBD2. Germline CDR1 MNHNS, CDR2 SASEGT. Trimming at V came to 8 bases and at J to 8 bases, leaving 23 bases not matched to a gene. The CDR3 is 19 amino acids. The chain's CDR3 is CASGPRGQQTSGGLGTQYF. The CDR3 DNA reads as TGTGCCAGCGGGCCGAGGGGACAGCAGACTAGCGGGGGACTAGGTACGCAGTATTTT.

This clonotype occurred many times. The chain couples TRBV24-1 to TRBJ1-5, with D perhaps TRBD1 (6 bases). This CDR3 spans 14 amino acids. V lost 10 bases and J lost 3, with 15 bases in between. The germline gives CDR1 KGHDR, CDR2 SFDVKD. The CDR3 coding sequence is TGTGCCACAGGAGGACAGAGGTACAATCAGCCCCAGCATTTT. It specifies CATGGQRYNQPQHF.

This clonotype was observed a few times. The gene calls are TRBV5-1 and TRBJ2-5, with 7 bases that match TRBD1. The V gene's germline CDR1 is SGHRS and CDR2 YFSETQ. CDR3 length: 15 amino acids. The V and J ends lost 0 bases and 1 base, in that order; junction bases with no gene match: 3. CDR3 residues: CASSLETGIQETQYF. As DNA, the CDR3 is TGCGCCAGCAGCTTGGAGACAGGGATCCAAGAGACCCAGTACTTC.

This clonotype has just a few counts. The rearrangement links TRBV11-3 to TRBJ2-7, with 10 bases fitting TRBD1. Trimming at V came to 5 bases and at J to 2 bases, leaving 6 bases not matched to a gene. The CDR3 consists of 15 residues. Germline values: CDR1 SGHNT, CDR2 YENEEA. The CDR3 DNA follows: TGTGCCAGCAGCCCACGCGGGACAGGGGCCTACGAGCAGTACTTC. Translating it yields CASSPRGTGAYEQYF.

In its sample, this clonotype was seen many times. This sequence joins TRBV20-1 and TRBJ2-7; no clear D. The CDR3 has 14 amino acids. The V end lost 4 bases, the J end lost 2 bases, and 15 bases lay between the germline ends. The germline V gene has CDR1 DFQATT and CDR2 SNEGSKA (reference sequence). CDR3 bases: TGCAGTGCTATCTCCTTCCAGGCCACCTACGAGCAGTACTTC. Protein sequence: CSAISFQATYEQYF.

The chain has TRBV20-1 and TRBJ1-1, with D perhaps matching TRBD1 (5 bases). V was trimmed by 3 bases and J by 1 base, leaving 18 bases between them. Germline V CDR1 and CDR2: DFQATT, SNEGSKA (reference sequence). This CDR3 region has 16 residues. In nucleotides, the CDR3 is TGCAGTGCTAGGCTAAGACCGGGACCCAGGAACACTGAAGCTTTCTTT. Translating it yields CSARLRPGPRNTEAFF.